The clone carrying this TCR beta chain was picked up a small number of times. This specimen belongs to a study of shared clonotypes between healthy human individuals. Produced via immunoSEQ multiplex PCR; TCRdb's table is partial and in-frame only. Of approximately 940,000 clones detected, 70% to 85% appear once; the ten largest clones hold roughly 1.5%. Germline CDR1 is LNHDA and CDR2 is SQIVND (reference sequence). This CDR3 is built from 13 residues. The germline V and J ends were trimmed by 5 bases and 5 bases, with 12 bases remaining between them. Sequenced input: memory CD4+ T cells sorted from blood. Specified subset: CD45RA-negative fraction. V and J are TRBV19 and TRBJ1-2, with a possible D match to TRBD1 (5 bases). The sequence was collected from a man between 18 and 29 years old in good health. The CDR3, as DNA: TGTGCCAGTAGTGGTGGACACAGATATGGCTACACCTTC. Its translation: CASSGGHRYGYTF.